This paragraph covers one T cell receptor beta chain sequence. Its matching antigen is unknown. This entry comes from a study of T cell repertoires in cytomegalovirus infection. The overall study: Recently identified HLA-C-restricted CMV epitopes were used, and well-studied HLA-B-restricted CMV epitopes were used as well. From public TCR beta signatures came an indication of both CMV infection and matching HLA type. Study-level results: Individuals carrying CMV plus the relevant HLA were identified by cumulative frequency of public TCR beta families. There were HLA-C-restricted CMV-specific TCR beta clonotypes dominating the ex vivo response.

One entry per CDR3 protein, called by TCRdb with MiXCR from the reads. The table includes over 250,000 distinct CDR3 sequences, roughly a fifth detected once. This specimen consisted of cultured PBMCs, obtained from culture after CMV antigen stimulation. The TCR sequence derives from a human donor in good health (CMV status not recorded). Some clones in this sample may be carry-over from other donors' samples.

Here the CDR3 DNA reads TGTGCCAGCAGCCAGGAAGGGACAGGGGTGTTCTTC. Amino acid sequence: CASSQEGTGVFF. The chain carries TRBV16 and TRBJ2-1; 10 bases match TRBD1. Losses at the gene ends were 3 bases for V and 15 bases for J; bases not matched to a gene: 5. The CDR3 runs 12 residues. Germline lookup yields CDR1 KGHSY and CDR2 FQNENV.